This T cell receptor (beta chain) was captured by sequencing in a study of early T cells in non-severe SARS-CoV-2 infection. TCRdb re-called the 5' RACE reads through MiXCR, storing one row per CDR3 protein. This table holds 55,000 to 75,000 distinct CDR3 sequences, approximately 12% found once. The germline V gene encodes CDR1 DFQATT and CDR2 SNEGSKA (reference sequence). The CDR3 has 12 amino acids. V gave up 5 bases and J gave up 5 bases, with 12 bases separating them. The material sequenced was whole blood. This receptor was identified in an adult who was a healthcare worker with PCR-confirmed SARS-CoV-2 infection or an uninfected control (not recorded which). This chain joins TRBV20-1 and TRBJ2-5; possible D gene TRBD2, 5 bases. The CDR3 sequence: CSAPGIKETQYF. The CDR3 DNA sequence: TGCAGTGCTCCCGGGATAAAGGAGACCCAGTACTTC.